This TCR beta chain was recovered during a study of blood T cell repertoires in COVID-19. CDR1 is SGHKS and CDR2 is YYEKEE in the germline V gene (reference sequence). Trimming took off 1 base at V and 6 bases at J, with 8 bases between the two ends. There are 13 residues in the CDR3. Recruits, aged roughly 18 to 100 years, lived in 24 US areas. Self-reported history from a screening survey and questionnaire set each donor's cohort. The authors' processing: Amplification from reference gene primers served as the basis for estimated nucleated cell counts. Repertoires were generated with immunoSEQ multiplex PCR, while TCRdb's copy carries only in-frame clones and drops some. V, J and clone size are taken as reported in that table, and D and trimming were inferred from the DNA itself. The sample consists of some 210,000 clones, 80% of them appearing once.

The chain links TRBV5-5 to TRBJ1-5; D is undetermined. Sequencing was carried out using PBMCs or T cells enriched from blood (not recorded which). The clonotype was recovered from a man between 25 and 39 years old with acute COVID-19. Written as DNA, the CDR3 is TGTGCCAGCAGCTTGAATCTCGGTCAGCCCCAGCATTTT. Translated, it gives CASSLNLGQPQHF. Based on the CDR3 plus reference TRBV5-5 and TRBJ1-5, the full variable domain is DAGVTQSPTHLIKTRGQQVTLRCSPISGHKSVSWYQQVLGQGPQFIFQYYEKEERGRGNFPDRFSARQFPNYSSELNVNALLLGDSALYLCASSLNLGQPQHFGDGTRLSIL.